This TCR beta chain is from a study of OX40 agonist ivuxolimab in advanced cancers. V was shortened by 4 bases and J by 6 bases, with 13 bases between the two germline ends. Looked up from germline, CDR1 is LGHNA and CDR2 is YNFKEQ. The CDR3 runs to 14 residues. Study-wide results and limits: Patients who responded partially at 0.1-3.0 mg/kg showed clonal expansion ranking among the lowest.

A word on this clone: Its target is not known.

The assay was immunoSEQ multiplex PCR, and TCRdb's table has in-frame clones only and misses some. The sample shows roughly 56,000 clones, approximately 86% of them seen only once. The sequencing used CD4+ or CD8+ T cells sorted from blood, collected in a trial of the OX40 agonist ivuxolimab. The receptor's source is an adult with an advanced solid tumor such as melanoma, head and neck, liver or kidney cancer. The chain combines TRBV4-2 with TRBJ1-5; a weak D match, TRBD1 (5 bases). The CDR3 DNA reads TGTGCCAGCAGCCCACGGGGGATGAGTCAGCCCCAGCATTTT. It translates to CASSPRGMSQPQHF.